The 13 T cell receptor beta chains in this list originate from one sample, sequenced in a study of spatial heterogeneity in lung cancer (dated by TCRdb to about 2019). Taken with the paper, the label for time point translates to: sample taken at primary tumor resection. Library prep was done by 5' RACE. The sequencing machine was a NextSeq 500. The public sequencing data were trimmed at Q25 with fastp and processed into clonotypes with MiXCR by TCRdb, which kept only in-frame beta chains. Entries that share a CDR3 protein sequence are merged under the most common genes and DNA. The sample data list 15,000 to 20,000 distinct CDR3 sequences, and about 6.5% of these were observed just once. Clones ranked in the top ten supply about 4% of the sample. The antigens of these receptors remain unknown. Broader findings and caveats from the paper: The tumor nonsynonymous mutation count correlated with the number of expanded intratumoral alpha and beta TCRs.

The sequenced sample was lung tumor tissue, obtained at surgery. The source of these receptors is a female donor with early-stage non-small cell lung cancer.

This clonotype was detected a few times. V usage is TRBV20-1 and J usage is TRBJ2-2; the D is unclear. Germline CDR1 reads DFQATT; CDR2 reads SNEGSKA (reference sequence). This CDR3 has 16 residues. Between the trimmed V and J ends, which lost 3 bases and 3 bases, there was a span of 17 bases. The CDR3 reads CSARDLVKAYTGELFF. In nucleotides, the CDR3 is TGCAGTGCTAGGGACCTTGTTAAAGCGTACACCGGGGAGCTGTTTTTT.

This clonotype appeared many times. V usage is TRBV6-6 and J usage is TRBJ1-2; D gene unclear. The CDR3 sequence is 14 residues long. Germline V lookup: CDR1 MNHNY, CDR2 SVGAGI (reference sequence). Trimming removed 7 bases from V and 0 bases from J, with 12 bases in between. CDR3 nucleotide sequence: TGTGCCAGCACCGGATGGTCAGCTAACTATGGCTACACCTTC. This gives the protein CASTGWSANYGYTF.

This clonotype was counted at least ten times. The V and J genes are TRBV14 and TRBJ2-1, with TRBD2 matching over 9 bases. This CDR3 is 15 amino acids long. Germline CDR1 reads SGHDN; CDR2 reads FVKESK. V was clipped by 1 base and J by 8 bases; unmatched bases: 6. The CDR3 is CASSQVSGRRDEQFF. CDR3 in DNA: TGTGCCAGCAGCCAAGTCAGCGGGAGGAGGGATGAGCAGTTCTTC.

This clonotype was detected many times. The chain employs TRBV28 and TRBJ1-5; tentative D call: TRBD1 (5 bases). Germline CDR1 is MDHEN and CDR2 is SYDVKM. V was clipped by 2 bases and J by 3 bases, with 11 bases between them. The CDR3 extends over 15 amino acids. DNA for the CDR3: TGTGCCAGCAGTTTACAGGGATTGTACAATCAGCCCCAGCATTTT. This gives the protein CASSLQGLYNQPQHF. The full variable domain, in which reference TRBV28 and TRBJ1-5 provide the parts outside the CDR3, is DVKVTQSSRYLVKRTGEKVFLECVQDMDHENMFWYRQDPGLGLRLIYFSYDVKMKEKGDIPEGYSVSREKKERFSLILESASTNQTSMYLCASSLQGLYNQPQHFGDGTRLSIL.

The table lists this clonotype with many counts. This chain uses TRBV6-2 or TRBV6-3 with TRBJ1-5; D not resolved. The CDR3 runs to 13 residues. V lost 1 base and J 7 bases, leaving 8 bases between the germline ends. CDR1 is MNHEY and CDR2 is SVGEGT in the germline V gene. CDR3 coding DNA: TGTGCCAGCAGTTACTTCGGGGAACAGCCCCAGCATTTT. Its protein is CASSYFGEQPQHF.

Ten or more counts support this clonotype. The rearrangement uses TRBV28 and TRBJ1-6; tentatively, D is TRBD1 (5 bases). The CDR3 sequence is 17 residues long. CDR1 is MDHEN and CDR2 is SYDVKM in the germline V gene. Between the trimmed V and J ends, which lost 1 base and 9 bases, there was a span of 19 bases. The CDR3 bases are TGTGCCAGCAGTTTATTCTGGGGGTCGGGGAGGGGTTCACCCCTCCACTTT. This codes for CASSLFWGSGRGSPLHF.

In this sample, this clonotype turned up many times. The J gene is TRBJ2-3, the V gene TRBV28, with 12 bases matching TRBD2. This CDR3 spans 15 amino acids. V was clipped by 4 bases and J by 5 bases; unmatched bases: 4. Germline V CDR1 and CDR2: MDHEN, SYDVKM. The chain's CDR3 is CASSSAGLAGDTQYF. The CDR3, as DNA: TGTGCCAGCAGTTCAGCGGGACTAGCGGGAGATACGCAGTATTTT. The full variable domain, its missing parts supplied by reference TRBV28 and TRBJ2-3, is DVKVTQSSRYLVKRTGEKVFLECVQDMDHENMFWYRQDPGLGLRLIYFSYDVKMKEKGDIPEGYSVSREKKERFSLILESASTNQTSMYLCASSSAGLAGDTQYFGPGTRLTVL.

This clonotype was detected many times. The chain carries TRBV30 and TRBJ2-2, with 7 bases lining up with TRBD1. Germline values: CDR1 GTSNPN, CDR2 SVGIG (reference sequence). This CDR3 is built from 14 residues. J lost 3 bases, V lost 5 bases, and 6 bases had no gene match. The CDR3 region is CAWDRARDTGELFF. The CDR3 DNA reads as TGTGCCTGGGACAGGGCCCGCGACACCGGGGAGCTGTTTTTT.

This clonotype was observed at least ten times. This chain connects TRBV19 to TRBJ2-1; 8 bases are shared with TRBD2. Germline CDR1 reads LNHDA; CDR2 reads SQIVND (reference sequence). Trimming removed 4 bases from V and 2 bases from J; junction bases left unmatched: 7. This CDR3 contains 16 residues. The CDR3 is CASSTTGTRTYNEQFF. Here the CDR3 DNA reads TGTGCCAGTAGTACGACCGGGACTAGGACCTACAATGAGCAGTTCTTC. Supplemented by reference TRBV19 and TRBJ2-1, the full variable domain reads DGGITQSPKYLFRKEGQNVTLSCEQNLNHDAMYWYRQDPGQGLRLIYYSQIVNDFQKGDIAEGYSVSREKKESFPLTVTSAQKNPTAFYLCASSTTGTRTYNEQFFGPGTRLTVL.

Judged by abundance, this clonotype is medium-sized (0.01 to 0.1%). The chain carries TRBV20-1 and TRBJ1-4; TRBD1 matches 11 bases. Looked up from germline, CDR1 is DFQATT and CDR2 is SNEGSKA (reference sequence). Trimming at V came to 3 bases and at J to 0 bases, leaving 3 bases not matched to a gene. CDR3 length equals 16 residues. This chain's CDR3 is CSASTGQGATNEKLFF. The DNA for the CDR3 is TGCAGTGCTAGTACGGGACAGGGGGCAACTAATGAAAAACTGTTTTTT.

This clonotype was counted at least ten times. The J gene is TRBJ2-3, the V gene TRBV20-1; weak D call: TRBD2 (10 bases). The V and J ends lost 6 bases and 3 bases respectively, with 25 bases between them. The CDR3 has 17 amino acids. Germline V gene lookup returns CDR1 DFQATT and CDR2 SNEGSKA (reference sequence). CDR3 bases: TGCAGTGCGACGGACAGGGGATTAGCGGGAGGAACAGATACGCAGTATTTT. Translation gives CSATDRGLAGGTDTQYF.

This clonotype was counted only a few times. The J gene is TRBJ1-5, the V gene TRBV6-6; tentatively, D is TRBD1 (5 bases). The CDR3 extends over 13 amino acids. V was cut by 3 bases and J by 7 bases, with 10 bases left in between. Per germline, CDR1 MNHNY and CDR2 SVGAGI (reference sequence). The CDR3 bases are TGTGCCAGCAGTTATACCGGGGGGCAGCCCCAGCATTTT. Translating gives CASSYTGGQPQHF.

This clonotype was counted at least ten times. The chain has TRBV7-8 and TRBJ1-4, with D maybe TRBD1 (5 bases). CDR1 and CDR2 (germline): SGHVS, FQNEAQ. This CDR3 is 17 amino acids long. Trimming cost V 6 bases and J 0 bases, with 17 bases left between them. DNA for the CDR3: TGTGCCAGCAGATCCCGGGGGGTGCCTGCAACTAATGAAAAACTGTTTTTT. This gives the protein CASRSRGVPATNEKLFF.